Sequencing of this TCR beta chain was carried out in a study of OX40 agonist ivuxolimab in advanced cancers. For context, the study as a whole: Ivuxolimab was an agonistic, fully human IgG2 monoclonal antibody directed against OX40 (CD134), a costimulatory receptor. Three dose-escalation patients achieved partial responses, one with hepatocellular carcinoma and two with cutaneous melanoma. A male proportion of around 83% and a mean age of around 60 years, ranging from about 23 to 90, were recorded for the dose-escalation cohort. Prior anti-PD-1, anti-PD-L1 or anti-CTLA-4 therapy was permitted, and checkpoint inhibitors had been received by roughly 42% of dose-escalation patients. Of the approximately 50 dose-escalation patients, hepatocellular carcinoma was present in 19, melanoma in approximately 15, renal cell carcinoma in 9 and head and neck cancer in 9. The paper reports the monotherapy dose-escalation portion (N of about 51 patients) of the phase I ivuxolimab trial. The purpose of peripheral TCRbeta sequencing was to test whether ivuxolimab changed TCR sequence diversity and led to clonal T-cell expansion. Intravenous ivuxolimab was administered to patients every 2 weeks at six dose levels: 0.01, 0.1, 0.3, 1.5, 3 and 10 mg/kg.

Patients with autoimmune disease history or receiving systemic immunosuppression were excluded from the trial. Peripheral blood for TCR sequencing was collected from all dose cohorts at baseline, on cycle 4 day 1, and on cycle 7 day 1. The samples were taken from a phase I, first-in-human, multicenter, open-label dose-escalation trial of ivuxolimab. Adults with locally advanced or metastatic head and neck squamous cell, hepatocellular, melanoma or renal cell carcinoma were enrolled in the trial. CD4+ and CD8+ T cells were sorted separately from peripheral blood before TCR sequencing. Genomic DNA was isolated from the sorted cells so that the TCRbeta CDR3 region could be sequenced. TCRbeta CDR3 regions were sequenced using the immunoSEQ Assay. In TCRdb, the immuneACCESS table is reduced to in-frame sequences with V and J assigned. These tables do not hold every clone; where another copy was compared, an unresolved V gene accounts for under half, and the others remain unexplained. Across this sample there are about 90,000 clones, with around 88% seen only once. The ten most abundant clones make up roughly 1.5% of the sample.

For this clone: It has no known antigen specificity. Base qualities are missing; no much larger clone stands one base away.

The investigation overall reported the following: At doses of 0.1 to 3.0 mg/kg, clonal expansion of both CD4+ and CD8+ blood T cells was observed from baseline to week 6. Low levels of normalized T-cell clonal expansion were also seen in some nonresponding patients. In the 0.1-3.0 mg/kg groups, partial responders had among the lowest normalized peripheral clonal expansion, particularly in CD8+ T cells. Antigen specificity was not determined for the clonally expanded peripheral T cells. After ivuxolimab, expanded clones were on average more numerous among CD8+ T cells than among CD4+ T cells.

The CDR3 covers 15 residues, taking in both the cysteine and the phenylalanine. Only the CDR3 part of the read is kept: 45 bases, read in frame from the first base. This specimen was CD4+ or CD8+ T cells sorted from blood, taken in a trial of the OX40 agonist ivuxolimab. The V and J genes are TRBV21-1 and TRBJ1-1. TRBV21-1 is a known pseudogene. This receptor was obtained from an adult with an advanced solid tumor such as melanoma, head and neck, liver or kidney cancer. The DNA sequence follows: TGTGCCAGTGGGGGGCACCTGCCGGGTGACACTGAAGCTTTCTTT. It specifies CASGGHLPGDTEAFF.